This record covers a single T cell receptor beta chain. The antigen is undetermined. The CDR3 runs 11 residues. Germline V gene sequence: CDR1 MDHEN, CDR2 SYDVKM. V was shortened by 2 bases and J by 6 bases, with 4 bases between the two germline ends. Vbeta (60) and Jbeta (13) primers were used in the PCR. Clones were sequenced by immunoSEQ multiplex PCR, and TCRdb holds only the in-frame ones, with some missing. Of some 180,000 clones in the sample, around three quarters are singletons; the top ten hold around an eighth. This specimen belongs to a study of cytomegalovirus exposure and HLA in healthy donors. Study observations and caveats: A later analysis associated 15,000 or so TCR beta sequences with HLA alleles at a 0.05 false discovery rate. Rare TCR sequences dominated, though some public TCRs recurred in many donors. Highly shared sequence variants in one cluster were likely a sequencing artifact.

The V call is TRBV28, the J call TRBJ1-1; unclear D gene. Material for sequencing was PBMCs. This TCR came from a woman aged 25 to 39 in good health and CMV-seropositive. The CDR3 DNA reads TGTGCCAGCAGTTTACTCTCTGAAGCTTTCTTT. Protein sequence: CASSLLSEAFF.